This TCR beta chain was identified in a study of blood T cell repertoires in COVID-19. Study details: COVID-19 samples, acute and convalescent, were from the United States, Italy and Spain. T cells, B-cell-depleted T cells, or PBMCs supplied cDNA or gDNA.

Some clones are missing from TCRdb's copy, which holds only in-frame ones; the method was immunoSEQ multiplex PCR. In the table there are about 120,000 clones, less than 85% of which are singletons. Germline loops: CDR1 MNHNY, CDR2 SVGAGI (reference sequence). This CDR3 comprises 16 residues. The J segment lost 1 base and the V segment lost 5 bases, leaving 8 bases of the junction unmatched. This clonotype originated in a man aged 50-60 years with acute or convalescent COVID-19. The gene calls are TRBV6-6 and TRBJ2-7, with TRBD1 matching 10 bases. The sequenced sample was peripheral blood. DNA of the CDR3: TGTGCCAGCAGTCGTCCGCCGGGACAGGGGTCCTACGAGCAGTACTTC. Amino acid sequence: CASSRPPGQGSYEQYF.